The T cell receptor beta chain described here comes from a study of T cell clonotyping in hematopoietic cell transplantation. Using immunoSEQ multiplex PCR, the repertoire was profiled, and TCRdb retains in-frame clones only, with some absent. The data show 27,000 or so clones, about 94% seen once. Germline CDR1 is MNHEY and CDR2 is SVGAGI. The CDR3 is 14 residues long. V lost 0 bases to trimming and J lost 5 bases, with 10 bases between them. Sequencing input: peripheral blood mononuclear cells. The receptor comes from a man aged 50 or older in good health. Some clones in this sample may be carry-over from other donors' samples. The rearrangement uses TRBV6-5 and TRBJ1-1; D may be TRBD1 (5 bases). DNA for the CDR3: TGTGCCAGCAGTTACTCTCAGGGTAGGACTGAAGCTTTCTTT. Translation: CASSYSQGRTEAFF.